This T cell receptor beta chain originates from a study of cytomegalovirus exposure and HLA in healthy donors. Study-wide background: The same platform was used for the roughly 120 validation repertoires and the roughly 700 first-cohort repertoires, a later analysis reported.

Concerning this clone: What it recognizes is unknown.

After removal of 4 bases from V and 1 base from J, the junction contained 1 base not matched to a gene. CDR1 is SEHNR and CDR2 is FQNEAQ in the germline V gene (reference sequence). The CDR3 is 14 residues long. The study, taken as a whole, reports: In the 120 or so validation repertoires, approximately 94% of cluster scores exceeded 0, per a later analysis. Among the CMV-associated chains, three were confirmed in vitro as specific for CMV antigens.

Assay used: immunoSEQ multiplex PCR; TCRdb lists only in-frame clones, some missing. The table records over 120,000 clones, about nine tenths of them present only once. Specimen: PBMCs. The chain recombines TRBV7-9 with TRBJ2-5; 9 bases agree with TRBD1. The sequence came from a woman aged 25 to 39 in good health and CMV-seropositive. The CDR3 reads CASSSTGGQETQYF. CDR3 nucleotides: TGTGCCAGCAGCTCGACAGGGGGCCAAGAGACCCAGTACTTC.